The rows below give T cell receptor beta chains drawn from one sample of a study of T cell clonotyping in hematopoietic cell transplantation. The method was immunoSEQ multiplex PCR; TCRdb's version includes in-frame clones alone and lacks a portion of them. The table has around 14,000 clones, 94% seen once; the top ten hold over 3.5%. The material was PBMCs, obtained 30 days after allogeneic stem cell transplant. The receptors shown here come from a male patient aged 55 to 70 who had an allogeneic stem cell transplant from an unrelated donor, so the T cells may come from the graft donor. Some clones in this sample may be carry-over from other donors' samples. Both conserved end residues are part of each CDR3. The D gene is left open where the match is weak. Clone sizes are given selectively: once, few, many, or a class where the clone is expanded.

13,TRBJ1-1,.,.,TRBV5-1,CASSWDGGTEAFF,TGCGCCAGCAGCTGGGACGGAGGGACTGAAGCTTTCTTT
17,TRBJ1-2,.,TRBD1,TRBV9,CASSPLSGTGGMYGYTF,TGTGCCAGCAGCCCTCTATCCGGGACAGGGGGCATGTATGGCTACACCTTC
15,TRBJ2-3,once,TRBD1,TRBV7-2,CASSPRTGASDTQYF,TGTGCCAGCAGCCCCCGGACAGGTGCTTCAGATACGCAGTATTTT
16,TRBJ1-4,.,TRBD1,TRBV4-3,CASSQEGTATNEKLFF,TGCGCCAGCAGCCAAGAGGGGACAGCAACTAATGAAAAACTGTTTTTT
17,TRBJ1-3,.,TRBD1,TRBV2,CASSEGGAGLSGNTIYF,TGTGCCAGCAGCGAAGGGGGCGCGGGACTCTCTGGAAACACCATATATTTT
15,TRBJ2-1,.,.,TRBV6-5,CASRRTLQGMSEQFF,TGTGCCAGCAGACGAACCCTCCAGGGAATGAGTGAGCAGTTCTTC
16,TRBJ1-3,.,.,TRBV7-2,CASSSNPLGSGNTIYF,TGTGCCAGCAGCTCTAACCCCCTAGGATCTGGAAACACCATATATTTT
11,TRBJ1-6,.,.,TRBV2,CASSEQSPLHF,TGTGCCAGCAGTGAACAATCACCCCTCCACTTT
16,TRBJ2-2,once,TRBD1,TRBV27,CASSLMAGGNTGELFF,TGTGCCAGCAGTTTAATGGCAGGGGGGAACACCGGGGAGCTGTTTTTT
13,TRBJ1-5,few,.,TRBV7-2,CASSLGANQPQHF,TGTGCCAGCAGCTTAGGAGCCAATCAGCCCCAGCATTTT
12,TRBJ1-2,.,.,TRBV30,CASGWRGPGYTF,TGTGCCTCAGGCTGGCGGGGTCCAGGCTACACCTTC
15,TRBJ1-1,.,TRBD1,TRBV5-1,CASSRWTGSNTEAFF,TGCGCCAGCAGCCGTTGGACAGGGTCCAACACTGAAGCTTTCTTT
13,TRBJ2-7,.,.,TRBV29-1,CSARGDGAYEQYF,TGCAGTGCCCGAGGGGACGGGGCCTACGAGCAGTACTTC
14,TRBJ2-7,.,.,TRBV6-1,CASSQLEGAYEQYF,TGTGCCAGCAGCCAGCTCGAGGGAGCCTACGAGCAGTACTTC
16,TRBJ2-5,.,.,TRBV7-8,CASSSHRGATGETQYF,TGTGCCAGCAGCTCCCACCGGGGGGCTACCGGGGAGACCCAGTACTTC
15,TRBJ1-6,.,TRBD1,TRBV15,CATSRERTGGEPLHF,TGTGCCACCAGCAGAGAAAGGACAGGCGGGGAACCCCTCCACTTT
17,TRBJ1-3,.,TRBD1,TRBV5-4,CASSLGTGTVSGNTIYF,TGTGCCAGCAGCTTGGGGACAGGGACGGTCTCTGGAAACACCATATATTTT
14,TRBJ2-7,.,TRBD2,TRBV11-3,CASSSRTSGGEQYF,TGTGCCAGCAGCTCGCGGACTAGCGGCGGCGAGCAGTACTTC
18,TRBJ2-1,.,TRBD1,TRBV10-1,CASSPTGTGTTRRNEQFF,TGCGCCAGCAGTCCTACCGGGACAGGGACGACCCGACGGAATGAGCAGTTCTTC
14,TRBJ1-2,.,.,TRBV5-6,CASSLDRASYGYTF,TGTGCCAGCAGCTTGGACAGGGCATCCTATGGCTACACCTTC
14,TRBJ1-5,.,.,TRBV7-2,CASSLHRGNQPQHF,TGTGCCAGCAGCTTACACAGGGGCAATCAGCCCCAGCATTTT
14,TRBJ1-1,.,.,TRBV6-5,CASRRPVSNTEAFF,TGTGCCAGCCGCAGACCCGTTTCGAACACTGAAGCTTTCTTT
16,TRBJ2-7,.,.,TRBV5-4,CASSTRKGGETYEQYF,TGTGCCAGCAGCACCCGTAAGGGCGGGGAAACCTACGAGCAGTACTTC
18,TRBJ2-3,.,TRBD2,TRBV28,CASSSLAGGGTGTDTQYF,TGTGCCAGCAGTTCCCTAGCGGGAGGAGGAACGGGGACAGATACGCAGTATTTT
15,TRBJ1-2,.,.,TRBV7-9,CASSHQAQRYYGYTF,TGTGCCAGCAGCCACCAGGCTCAGAGGTACTATGGCTACACCTTC
15,TRBJ1-5,.,.,TRBV6-5,CASSLSLGGNQPQHF,TGTGCCAGCAGCCTGTCCCTAGGGGGCAATCAGCCCCAGCATTTT
11,TRBJ2-1,.,.,TRBV10-3,CAITSGGEQFF,TGTGCCATAACTTCCGGTGGTGAGCAGTTCTTC
17,TRBJ1-6,.,.,TRBV5-1,CASSAGTDRSGNSPLHF,TGCGCCAGCAGCGCTGGTACCGACAGATCCGGGAATTCACCCCTCCACTTT
14,TRBJ1-2,.,.,TRBV7-9,CASSLAGGHYGYTF,TGTGCCAGCAGCTTAGCAGGTGGGCACTATGGCTACACCTTC
15,TRBJ1-1,.,.,TRBV6-1,CASSLLGARGTEAFF,TGTGCCAGCAGTCTCCTGGGGGCCCGGGGCACTGAAGCTTTCTTT
16,TRBJ1-6,.,.,TRBV4-1,CASSQDLRTGRSPLHF,TGCGCCAGCAGCCAAGATCTGCGTACAGGGCGCTCACCCCTCCACTTT
12,TRBJ1-1,.,.,TRBV25-1,CASRDVGTEAFF,TGTGCCAGCAGGGATGTGGGGACTGAAGCTTTCTTT
15,TRBJ1-6,.,TRBD1,TRBV6-5,CASRGQGGLVSPLHF,TGTGCCAGCAGGGGACAGGGCGGTTTAGTCTCACCCCTCCACTTT
14,TRBJ2-7,.,TRBD1,TRBV27,CASSLAARGYEQYF,TGTGCCAGCAGTTTAGCGGCCAGGGGGTACGAGCAGTACTTC
15,TRBJ2-2,.,.,TRBV5-4,CASSLSGRAGGELFF,TGTGCCAGCAGCTTGAGCGGCAGGGCAGGAGGGGAGCTGTTTTTT
14,TRBJ2-7,.,.,TRBV5-8,CASSYVRSSYEQYF,TGTGCCAGCAGCTATGTGCGGAGCTCCTACGAGCAGTACTTC
14,TRBJ2-3,once,TRBD1,TRBV5-1,CASSFTGGTDTQYF,TGCGCCAGCAGCTTTACAGGGGGCACAGATACGCAGTATTTT
9,TRBJ1-2,once,.,TRBV30,CASFPGYTF,TGTGCCTCATTCCCCGGCTACACCTTC
16,TRBJ1-1,once,TRBD1,TRBV7-6,CASSLKAGGMNTEAFF,TGTGCCAGCAGCTTAAAGGCAGGGGGCATGAACACTGAAGCTTTCTTT
18,TRBJ2-7,.,TRBD2,TRBV7-2,CASRRSAGLAGGTYEQYF,TGTGCCAGCAGACGGTCCGCGGGACTAGCGGGGGGGACCTACGAGCAGTACTTC
16,TRBJ2-7,.,.,TRBV4-3,CASSQDLWGRGAEQYF,TGCGCCAGCAGCCAAGATCTGTGGGGACGGGGGGCCGAGCAGTACTTC
13,TRBJ2-2,.,.,TRBV30,CAWSVRGSGELFF,TGTGCCTGGAGTGTACGGGGTTCCGGGGAGCTGTTTTTT
16,TRBJ2-5,.,TRBD1,TRBV19,CASSRRQGALMETQYF,TGTGCCAGTAGTCGCCGCCAGGGGGCGCTTATGGAGACCCAGTACTTC
14,TRBJ2-6,.,.,TRBV25-1,CASSRSSGANVLTF,TGTGCCAGCAGTCGGAGCTCTGGGGCCAACGTCCTGACTTTC
14,TRBJ1-5,.,.,TRBV28,CASSQGGGNQPQHF,TGTGCCAGCAGTCAGGGCGGGGGTAACCAGCCCCAGCATTTT
15,TRBJ1-1,.,TRBD1,TRBV5-1,CASSLPTGTNTEAFF,TGCGCCAGCAGCTTACCGACAGGGACGAACACTGAAGCTTTCTTT